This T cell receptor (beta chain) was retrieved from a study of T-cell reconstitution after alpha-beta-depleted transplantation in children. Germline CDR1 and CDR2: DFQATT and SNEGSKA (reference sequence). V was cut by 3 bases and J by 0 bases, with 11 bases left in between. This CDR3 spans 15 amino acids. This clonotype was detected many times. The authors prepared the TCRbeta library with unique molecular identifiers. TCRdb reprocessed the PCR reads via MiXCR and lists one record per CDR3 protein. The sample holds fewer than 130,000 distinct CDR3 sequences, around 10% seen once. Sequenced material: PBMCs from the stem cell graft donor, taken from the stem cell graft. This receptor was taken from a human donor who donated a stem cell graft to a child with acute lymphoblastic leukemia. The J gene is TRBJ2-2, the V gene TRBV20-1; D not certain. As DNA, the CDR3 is TGCAGTGCTAGCCGTAGTCAGACGAACACCGGGGAGCTGTTTTTT. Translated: CSASRSQTNTGELFF.